This TCR beta chain was documented in a study of identical twins. General study results and limits: An excess of low generation probability was shown by twin-shared out-of-frame alpha sequences. Modeled out-of-frame TCR alpha sharing in monozygotic twins fell below observed levels. Within beta out-of-frame sequences, the excess sharing observed between twins was weaker.

As to this clonotype: The antigen remains undetermined.

With template switching, a universal primer site was added, and the cDNA carried unique molecular identifiers. MiXCR, applied by TCRdb to the 5' RACE reads, yields one record per CDR3 protein. The table has 700,000 to 950,000 distinct CDR3 sequences, approximately 13% seen once; the top ten hold roughly 1.6%. V was clipped by 6 bases and J by 0 bases; unmatched bases: 3. Germline V gives CDR1 LNHDA, CDR2 SQIVND (reference sequence). The length of the CDR3 is 15 residues. Another study also made use of these data, one on yellow fever vaccine responses in identical twins.

Sequencing input: PBMCs. The source of this sequence is a woman younger than 35 in good health. J is TRBJ2-7 and V is TRBV19, with TRBD2 matching over 12 bases. CDR3 DNA sequence: TGTGCCAGTAGCAGACTAGCGGGAGACTCCTACGAGCAGTACTTC. It encodes CASSRLAGDSYEQYF. Complete variable domain (other parts from reference TRBV19 and TRBJ2-7): DGGITQSPKYLFRKEGQNVTLSCEQNLNHDAMYWYRQDPGQGLRLIYYSQIVNDFQKGDIAEGYSVSREKKESFPLTVTSAQKNPTAFYLCASSRLAGDSYEQYFGPGTRLTVT.